The next 26 T cell receptor beta chains were all read from a single sample in a study of CD8+ T cells in alopecia areata. Treatment given: oral pan-JAK inhibitor, 5-10 mg twice daily. RNA was extracted and reverse transcribed into cDNA as the sequencing template. Using immunoSEQ multiplex PCR, the repertoire was profiled, and TCRdb retains in-frame clones only, with some absent. The data hold 150,000 to 200,000 clones, with less than 80% observed a single time. The source material was CD4+ T cells sorted from blood, sampled at week 24, from a patient treated with tofacitinib. These receptors were taken from a human donor with alopecia areata.

The chain combines TRBV6-5 with TRBJ2-7; D is uncertain. This CDR3 region has 11 residues. V was cut by 5 bases and J by 5 bases, with 7 bases left in between. Germline V gives CDR1 MNHEY, CDR2 SVGAGI. The CDR3 nucleotides are TGTGCCAGCAGTCGGCTCCACGAGCAGTACTTC. The encoded protein is CASSRLHEQYF.

The V call is TRBV29-1, the J call TRBJ2-3, with 7 bases matching TRBD1. The germline gives CDR1 SQVTM, CDR2 ANQGSEA. The CDR3 totals 14 residues. Losses at the gene ends were 8 bases for V and 4 bases for J; bases not matched to a gene: 12. The CDR3 DNA reads as TGCAGCACAAGACAGGGACCCCTCCCAGATACGCAGTATTTT. The encoded protein is CSTRQGPLPDTQYF.

This clone was found a few times. The chain uses TRBV29-1 and TRBJ1-2, with 7 bases matching TRBD1. Germline V gives CDR1 SQVTM, CDR2 ANQGSEA. The CDR3 contains 11 residues. The V and J ends lost 7 bases and 6 bases, in that order; junction bases with no gene match: 5. The CDR3 sequence: CSDRGTDGYTF. The CDR3 nucleotides read TGCAGCGACAGGGGAACCGATGGCTACACCTTC. The whole variable domain, remainder taken from reference TRBV29-1 and TRBJ1-2, is SAVISQKPSRDICQRGTSLTIQCQVDSQVTMMFWYRQQPGQSLTLIATANQGSEATYESGFVIDKFPISRPNLTFSTLTVSNMSPEDSSIYLCSDRGTDGYTFGSGTRLTVV.

This clone was seen a handful of times. V usage is TRBV19 and J usage is TRBJ2-1, with 7 nucleotides matching TRBD1. Germline CDR1 reads LNHDA; CDR2 reads SQIVND (reference sequence). The CDR3 runs to 15 residues. V lost 6 bases and J lost 0; bases outside the gene matches: 5. The CDR3 DNA reads TGTGCCAGTAGGCGAGACAGGGACTCCTACAATGAGCAGTTCTTC. Its protein product is CASRRDRDSYNEQFF.

The sample holds a few counts of this clone. This chain links TRBV4-2 with TRBJ2-5; D not certain. The DNA end is a closer match to TRBJ2-7, so the J assignment may be wrong. The germline V gene encodes CDR1 LGHNA and CDR2 YNFKEQ. The CDR3 has 14 residues. CDR3 residues: CASSQDSNSYEQYF. In DNA form, the CDR3 reads TGTGCCAGCAGCCAAGATTCCAACTCCTACGAGCAGTACTTC.

The chain combines TRBV2 with TRBJ2-7; maybe TRBD1 (9 bases). CDR3 length: 15 residues. Between the trimmed V and J ends, which lost 7 bases and 3 bases, there was a span of 19 bases. Germline assignment: CDR1 SNHLY and CDR2 FYNNEI. DNA of the CDR3: TGTGCCAGCACCGGGGGGGACAGGGCGTTCTACGAGCAGTACTTC. Translating it yields CASTGGDRAFYEQYF.

The table lists this clone with a few counts. In the same sample, other DNA sequences code for this CDR3. V usage is TRBV5-1 and J usage is TRBJ2-5; D uncertain. Germline V gives CDR1 SGHRS, CDR2 YFSETQ. This CDR3 spans 12 amino acids. Trimming removed 4 bases from V and 2 bases from J, with 6 bases in between. For the CDR3, the DNA is TGCGCCAGCAGCCTCATACAAGAGACCCAGTACTTC. This translates into CASSLIQETQYF. Based on the CDR3 plus reference TRBV5-1 and TRBJ2-5, the full variable domain is KAGVTQTPRYLIKTRGQQVTLSCSPISGHRSVSWYQQTPGQGLQFLFEYFSETQRNKGNFPGRFSGRQFSNSRSEMNVSTLELGDSALYLCASSLIQETQYFGPGTRLLVL.

The chain uses TRBV29-1 and TRBJ1-1, with unresolved D. From germline, CDR1 is SQVTM and CDR2 ANQGSEA. This CDR3 spans 14 amino acids. Between the trimmed V and J ends, which lost 8 bases and 2 bases, there was a span of 18 bases. The chain's CDR3 is CSLLPLRENTEAFF. In DNA, the CDR3 is TGCAGCCTCCTCCCCTTACGGGAAAACACTGAAGCTTTCTTT.

This chain links TRBV30 with TRBJ1-2, with D unclear. V was pared by 0 bases and J by 6 bases, with 8 bases between. This CDR3 spans 12 amino acids. CDR1 is GTSNPN, CDR2 SVGIG, per germline (reference sequence). CDR3 sequence reads: CAWSVRWDGYTF. The CDR3 DNA sequence: TGTGCCTGGAGTGTAAGGTGGGATGGCTACACCTTC.

The table lists this clone with a few counts. This rearrangement joins TRBV7-2 to TRBJ2-5; D unclear. Germline V lookup: CDR1 SGHTA, CDR2 FQGNSA. The CDR3 is 13 residues long. The ends were cut back, 1 base at V and 4 bases at J, with 7 bases in the middle. The CDR3 DNA follows: TGTGCCAGCAGCTTAGGCTTTCCAGAGACCCAGTACTTC. This gives the protein CASSLGFPETQYF.

The chain has TRBV30 and TRBJ2-3, with 10 nucleotides matching TRBD2. Germline V CDR1 and CDR2: GTSNPN, SVGIG (reference sequence). The CDR3 spans 13 residues. V trimming: 8 bases; J trimming: 2 bases; junction bases outside the gene matches: 4. The CDR3 spells CARSGGATDTQYF. DNA of the CDR3: TGTGCCCGAAGCGGGGGGGCCACAGATACGCAGTATTTT.

This sequence joins TRBV14 and TRBJ1-3; D might be TRBD1 (5 bases). V dropped 4 bases and J dropped 3 bases, with 16 bases sitting between them. This CDR3 has 16 amino acids. Germline CDR1 SGHDN, CDR2 FVKESK. The CDR3 reads CASSRLEGARGNTIYF. The CDR3 DNA is TGTGCCAGCAGCCGCTTAGAAGGGGCGCGTGGAAACACCATATATTTT.

The gene calls are TRBV29-1 and TRBJ1-1; D is ambiguous. This CDR3 is 14 amino acids long. In germline, CDR1 is SQVTM, CDR2 ANQGSEA. V was trimmed by 7 bases and J by 1 base, leaving 16 bases between them. CDR3 bases: TGCAGCGCCGAGGGCCCTTCGGGGAACACTGAAGCTTTCTTT. This gives the protein CSAEGPSGNTEAFF.

This chain joins TRBV30 and TRBJ2-4; D not resolved. Germline CDR1 GTSNPN, CDR2 SVGIG (reference sequence). With 3 bases removed from V and 0 bases from J, the gap between germline ends came to 9 bases. The CDR3 length is 14 residues. The CDR3 bases are TGTGCCTGGAGGGTCAACACAGCCAAAAACATTCAGTACTTC. Protein product: CAWRVNTAKNIQYF. Full variable domain (outside the CDR3, taken from reference TRBV30 and TRBJ2-4): SQTIHQWPATLVQPVGSPLSLECTVEGTSNPNLYWYRQAAGRGLQLLFYSVGIGQISSEVPQNLSASRPQDRQFILSSKKLLLSDSGFYLCAWRVNTAKNIQYFGAGTRLSVL.

The chain couples TRBV18 to TRBJ1-1, with D hard to call. The germline V and J ends were trimmed by 3 bases and 4 bases, with 12 bases remaining between them. Germline-derived CDR1 and CDR2 are KGHSH and LQKENI. The CDR3 runs 14 residues. The CDR3 sequence is CASSPSSTGTEAFF. As DNA, the CDR3 is TGTGCCAGCTCACCGAGCTCCACGGGCACTGAAGCTTTCTTT.

This clone appeared a few times. The sample holds other DNA sequences that translate to the same CDR3. The chain uses TRBV30 and TRBJ2-3; D gene ambiguous. In germline, CDR1 is GTSNPN, CDR2 SVGIG (reference sequence). V was cut by 0 bases and J by 1 base, with 2 bases left in between. CDR3 length equals 12 residues. CDR3 amino acids: CAWSVGTDTQYF. DNA of the CDR3: TGTGCCTGGAGTGTGGGCACAGATACGCAGTATTTT.

The rearrangement uses TRBV6-1 and TRBJ2-5; D call uncertain. Per germline, CDR1 MNHNS and CDR2 SASEGT. The length of the CDR3 is 15 residues. V was clipped by 1 base and J by 0 bases, with 9 bases between them. The CDR3, as DNA: TGTGCCAGCAGTGAAGATCCGTGGTACCAAGAGACCCAGTACTTC. Amino acids: CASSEDPWYQETQYF.

The chain uses TRBV30 and TRBJ1-5; D gene unclear. The V end was cut by 2 bases, the J end by 0 bases, with 11 bases between. Germline-derived CDR1 and CDR2 are GTSNPN and SVGIG (reference sequence). This CDR3 region has 15 residues. CDR3 DNA: TGTGCCTGGAGTCAGTCGCTTAATAGCAATCAGCCCCAGCATTTT. Protein sequence: CAWSQSLNSNQPQHF.

The chain carries TRBV10-3 and TRBJ1-1; D is ambiguous. This CDR3 contains 15 residues. V lost 2 bases to trimming and J lost 0 bases, with 10 bases between them. Germline CDR1 and CDR2: ENHRY and SYGVKD. This CDR3 is CAISEVGRVNTEAFF. CDR3 bases: TGTGCCATCAGTGAGGTAGGAAGGGTGAACACTGAAGCTTTCTTT.

This clone was observed a few times. Here the CDR3 DNA reads TGTGCCATCAGTGAGATGACAGACTATGGCTACACCTTC. It encodes CAISEMTDYGYTF. The chain links TRBV10-3 to TRBJ1-2; TRBD1 might be the D (5 bases). The germline gives CDR1 ENHRY, CDR2 SYGVKD. This CDR3 contains 13 residues. Trimming shortened V by 2 bases and J by 3 bases, and 7 bases separated the two germline ends.

The chain joins TRBV29-1 to TRBJ2-3, with D unclear. The CDR3 is 13 amino acids. Germline CDR1 and CDR2: SQVTM and ANQGSEA. V was cut by 2 bases and J by 2 bases, with 8 bases left in between. CDR3 bases: TGCAGCGTTGAAACCAAACTCACAGATACGCAGTATTTT. Translated, it gives CSVETKLTDTQYF.

The V call is TRBV30, the J call TRBJ2-5; D uncertain. Germline V gene data show CDR1 as GTSNPN and CDR2 as SVGIG (reference sequence). CDR3 length equals 15 residues. V dropped 0 bases and J dropped 3 bases, with 14 bases sitting between them. The CDR3 DNA reads as TGTGCCTGGAGTGTATCCCGCGTTACAGAAGAGACCCAGTACTTC. Protein: CAWSVSRVTEETQYF.

CDR3 in amino acids: CASTRTGAGEKLFF. The CDR3 DNA is TGTGCCAGCACCCGGACAGGGGCTGGGGAAAAACTGTTTTTT. V usage is TRBV27 and J usage is TRBJ1-4; 9 nucleotides match TRBD1. Germline assignment: CDR1 MNHEY and CDR2 SMNVEV (reference sequence). The CDR3 loop spans 14 amino acids. Unmatched junction bases numbered 8, after V lost 7 bases and J lost 8 bases.

The J gene is TRBJ1-1, the V gene TRBV29-1; possible D gene TRBD1, 5 bases. CDR1 is SQVTM, CDR2 ANQGSEA, per germline. V was clipped by 6 bases and J by 5 bases, with 10 bases between them. This CDR3 is 11 amino acids long. In nucleotides, the CDR3 is TGCAGCGTCCGGGAGGGGACTGAAGCTTTCTTT. Encoded protein: CSVREGTEAFF.

V gene TRBV9 combines with J gene TRBJ1-2; 7 positions match TRBD1. With 4 bases clipped from V and 7 bases from J, the junction kept 10 bases outside the gene matches. This CDR3 comprises 14 residues. CDR1 is SGDLS and CDR2 is YYNGEE in the germline V gene. CDR3 region: CASSPRDSLRGYTF. CDR3 in DNA: TGTGCCAGCAGCCCTCGGGACAGCCTCCGTGGCTACACCTTC.

V is TRBV29-1 and J is TRBJ2-3; the D is unclear. The V end was cut by 1 base, the J end by 0 bases, with 5 bases between. Germline values: CDR1 SQVTM, CDR2 ANQGSEA. The CDR3 totals 13 residues. The CDR3 reads CSVEVGSTDTQYF. The CDR3 nucleotides read TGCAGCGTTGAAGTTGGTAGCACAGATACGCAGTATTTT.